This TCR beta chain was retrieved from a study of shared clonotypes between healthy human individuals. The study, taken as a whole, reports: The study's rarefaction showed incomplete sorted-subset sequencing despite large depth. Across subsets, estimated richness was generally greater for naive than for memory populations. The small donor group covered limited genetic and exposure diversity.

CDR1 is SGDLS and CDR2 is YYNGEE in the germline V gene. The germline V and J ends were trimmed by 1 base and 6 bases, with 20 bases remaining between them. The CDR3 contains 16 residues. The method was immunoSEQ multiplex PCR; TCRdb's version includes in-frame clones alone and lacks a portion of them. The table lists millions of clones, 90% to 95% of them singletons, with 0.11% to 0.15% in the top ten. As for this clone: Its target is not known.

The source is a man between 18 and 35 years old in good health. The rearrangement links TRBV9 to TRBJ2-7; D is tentatively TRBD1 or TRBD2 (5 bases each). The sequencing sample was made of naive CD4+ T cells sorted from blood. Regarding subset: CD45RA+ positively selected. CDR3 in amino acids: CASSVRPGAGFSEQYF. The CDR3 DNA is TGTGCCAGCAGCGTAAGGCCCGGGGCAGGGTTTTCCGAGCAGTACTTC.